These 13 T cell receptor beta chains originate from one sample sequenced in a study of beta chain features in type 1 diabetes. The entirety of the isolated RNA underwent reverse transcription, so expressed TCRB transcripts were sequenced. Assay: immunoSEQ multiplex PCR; the TCRdb copy retains only in-frame clones and omits some. The table has about 350,000 clones, 15% to 20% seen once; the top ten hold approximately 0.041%. Sequenced input: naive CD4+ T cells from blood. These receptors were obtained from a woman between 18 and 29 years old in good health.

As to this clone: This same CDR3 is encoded by further DNA sequences in the sample. This chain links TRBV9 with TRBJ1-2, with D maybe TRBD1 (5 bases). Germline assignment: CDR1 SGDLS and CDR2 YYNGEE. The CDR3 contains 13 residues. Trimming removed 4 bases from V and 3 bases from J, with 10 bases in between. CDR3 sequence (DNA): TGTGCCAGCAGCCCCGGGGGAGACTATGGCTACACCTTC. The encoded protein is CASSPGGDYGYTF. The entire variable domain, with the rest obtained from reference TRBV9 and TRBJ1-2, is as follows: DSGVTQTPKHLITATGQRVTLRCSPRSGDLSVYWYQQSLDQGLQFLIQYYNGEERAKGNILERFSAQQFPDLHSELNLSSLELGDSALYFCASSPGGDYGYTFGSGTRLTVV.

The table lists this clone with a few counts. The chain is built from TRBV19 and TRBJ2-5, with D uncertain. Between the trimmed V and J ends, which lost 3 bases and 4 bases, there was a span of 15 bases. This CDR3 region has 15 residues. The V gene's germline CDR1 is LNHDA and CDR2 SQIVND (reference sequence). CDR3 amino acids: CASSIRPGEVETQYF. The CDR3 DNA reads TGTGCCAGTAGTATTCGACCGGGTGAAGTAGAGACCCAGTACTTC.

This clone has only a few counts. The gene calls are TRBV29-1 and TRBJ2-1, with D perhaps matching TRBD2 (5 bases). V lost 4 bases and J 7 bases, leaving 20 bases between the germline ends. Per the germline V gene, CDR1 is SQVTM and CDR2 is ANQGSEA. This CDR3 region has 15 residues. The CDR3 loop is CSVVQSGSIPNEQFF. The CDR3 DNA reads as TGCAGCGTTGTTCAGTCGGGAAGTATACCGAATGAGCAGTTCTTC.

The chain links TRBV7-2 to TRBJ2-3, with D perhaps matching TRBD1 (5 bases). CDR3 length: 14 amino acids. The germline V gene encodes CDR1 SGHTA and CDR2 FQGNSA. V shed 4 bases and J shed 0 bases, with 8 bases lying between them. CDR3: CASSSRTSTDTQYF. CDR3 in DNA: TGTGCCAGCAGCTCGAGGACAAGCACAGATACGCAGTATTTT.

This clone occurred a few times. For the CDR3, the DNA is TGTGCCAGCAGCTTGGCCAGGACAGGGGGCGGTGGCTATGGCTACACCTTC. Its translation: CASSLARTGGGGYGYTF. This chain links TRBV5-4 with TRBJ1-2, with TRBD1 matching over 11 bases. The CDR3 has 17 amino acids. With 0 bases clipped from V and 4 bases from J, the junction kept 8 bases outside the gene matches. The germline V gene encodes CDR1 SGHNT and CDR2 YYREEE (reference sequence).

V usage is TRBV5-1 and J usage is TRBJ2-2; 12 bases match TRBD2. J lost 10 bases, V lost 3 bases, and 7 bases had no gene match. The CDR3 runs to 15 residues. Per the germline V gene, CDR1 is SGHRS and CDR2 is YFSETQ. The CDR3 DNA follows: TGCGCCAGCAGCTCGACTAGCGGGAGTTTTGTGGAGCTGTTTTTT. Amino acid sequence: CASSSTSGSFVELFF.

This clone was seen a few times. V and J are TRBV4-1 and TRBJ1-1; 7 positions match TRBD1. This CDR3 has 14 amino acids. Per the germline V gene, CDR1 is MGHRA and CDR2 is YSYEKL. V was pared by 1 base and J by 7 bases, with 6 bases of the junction left unmatched. CDR3 in DNA: TGCGCCAGCAGCCAAGTAGACAGGGTTGGTGAAGCTTTCTTT. The encoded protein is CASSQVDRVGEAFF.

CDR3 region: CASSEGGGQGRNTEAFF. The CDR3, as DNA: TGTGCCAGCAGTGAAGGAGGTGGACAGGGGAGGAACACTGAAGCTTTCTTT. The chain employs TRBV6-1 and TRBJ1-1; 9 bases align to TRBD1. The length of the CDR3 is 17 residues. J was trimmed by 1 base and V by 1 base; bases with no gene match: 7. Germline lookup yields CDR1 MNHNS and CDR2 SASEGT.

This chain uses TRBV11-3 with TRBJ2-2; 9 nucleotides align to TRBD1. Trimming took 5 bases from V and 4 from J; bases not matched to a gene: 5. The CDR3 extends over 15 amino acids. Germline CDR1 and CDR2: SGHNT and YENEEA. CDR3 in amino acids: CASSRGQGGTGELFF. DNA for the CDR3: TGTGCCAGCAGCCGGGGACAGGGAGGCACCGGGGAGCTGTTTTTT.

The CDR3 DNA reads as TGTGCCAGCAGCGTCCTAGCGGAGACCTACGAGCAGTACTTC. Protein sequence: CASSVLAETYEQYF. This chain joins TRBV9 and TRBJ2-7, with 7 positions matching TRBD2. Germline CDR1 SGDLS, CDR2 YYNGEE. Trimming took 2 bases from V and 2 from J; bases not matched to a gene: 4. The CDR3 loop spans 14 amino acids.

The sample holds a few counts of this clone. This rearrangement joins TRBV7-2 to TRBJ2-3, with 7 nucleotides matching TRBD2. Trimming at V came to 5 bases and at J to 5 bases, leaving 7 bases not matched to a gene. In germline, CDR1 is SGHTA, CDR2 FQGNSA. This CDR3 spans 14 amino acids. CDR3 loop: CASSPGGIVDTQYF. CDR3 DNA sequence: TGTGCCAGCAGCCCCGGGGGGATCGTAGATACGCAGTATTTT.

The rearrangement links TRBV7-9 to TRBJ2-7, with 7 bases aligning to TRBD2. The CDR3 loop spans 13 amino acids. J lost 3 bases, V lost 3 bases, and 2 bases had no gene match. Germline assignment: CDR1 SEHNR and CDR2 FQNEAQ (reference sequence). The CDR3 bases are TGTGCCAGCAGCTTGACTAGCCTCTACGAGCAGTACTTC. It translates to CASSLTSLYEQYF.

The chain carries TRBV30 and TRBJ1-6, with no clear D. Between the trimmed V and J ends, which lost 3 bases and 5 bases, there was a span of 8 bases. CDR1 is GTSNPN and CDR2 is SVGIG in the germline V gene (reference sequence). The CDR3 is 13 residues long. The CDR3, as DNA: TGTGCCTGGAGACAGATGAATAATTCACCCCTCCACTTT. Protein product: CAWRQMNNSPLHF.